This TCR beta chain appears in the sequencing data of a study of a mutant IDH1 vaccine in newly diagnosed glioma. Study summary: The patients were given eight vaccinations, one each in weeks 1, 3, 5, 7, 11, 15, 19 and 23. Following radiotherapy alone, or alongside temozolomide cycles, vaccination was started after an interval of 4-6 weeks.

Germline loops: CDR1 SGHRS, CDR2 YFSETQ. V lost 3 bases to trimming and J lost 6 bases; unmatched junction nucleotides: 3. The CDR3 is 13 amino acids. Sample time point: week 11, during vaccination. The vaccine gave 300 ug of a 20-mer mutant IDH1 peptide subcutaneously per dose. About this clone: Its cognate antigen is unknown.

Method: immunoSEQ multiplex PCR; TCRdb's copy keeps in-frame clones and lacks some. In the table there are under 55,000 clones, 90% to 95% of which are singletons. The sample here was PBMCs, taken from a glioma patient whose treatment included an IDH1 peptide vaccine. V and J are TRBV5-1 and TRBJ2-1; 7 bases are a match to TRBD2. The sequence came from a man aged 45-60 years with glioma. CDR3 DNA: TGCGCCAGCAGCTCGGGAGGCTTCAATGAGCAGTTCTTC. Encoded protein: CASSSGGFNEQFF.